This T cell receptor beta chain was recorded in a study of beta chain features in type 1 diabetes. Overall study results and limits: For Type 1 diabetes patients, all four CD4+ subsets carried TCRB CDR3s that were moderately but significantly shorter.

The whole isolated RNA underwent reverse transcription, so sequencing captured expressed TCRB transcripts. Generated by immunoSEQ multiplex PCR, the TCRdb table keeps only in-frame clones and is missing some. The data hold 200,000 to 300,000 clones, with about 71% observed a single time. This clone was detected only a few times. What it binds is not known. CDR3 size: 13 residues. V dropped 4 bases and J dropped 3 bases, with 9 bases sitting between them. Germline CDR1 and CDR2: SQVTM and ANQGSEA. The rearrangement uses TRBV29-1 and TRBJ1-4; the D gene is possibly TRBD1 (5 bases). The sequenced sample consisted of naive CD4+ T cells from blood. This receptor was identified in a man aged 25 to 40 in good health. CDR3 nucleotides: TGCAGCGTTGTGGGGACGGCTAATGAAAAACTGTTTTTT. Protein sequence: CSVVGTANEKLFF.